These 17 T cell receptor beta chains were all obtained from the same sample, sequenced in a study of OX40 agonist ivuxolimab in advanced cancers. Some clones are missing from TCRdb's copy, which holds only in-frame ones; the method was immunoSEQ multiplex PCR. The table has about 63,000 clones, roughly nine tenths seen once. Material: CD4+ or CD8+ T cells sorted from blood, obtained in a trial of the OX40 agonist ivuxolimab. These receptors were collected from an adult with an advanced solid tumor such as melanoma, head and neck, liver or kidney cancer.

The V call is TRBV7-2, the J call TRBJ2-3, with 10 bases matching TRBD2. J was trimmed by 7 bases and V by 3 bases; bases with no gene match: 7. Per germline, CDR1 SGHTA and CDR2 FQGNSA. The CDR3 is made up of 15 amino acids. This CDR3 reads CASSLLAGATNTQYF. The CDR3 DNA is TGTGCCAGCAGCTTGCTAGCGGGAGCCACGAATACGCAGTATTTT.

This clone was observed a few times. This chain joins TRBV29-1 and TRBJ2-2, with no clear D. Germline CDR1 reads SQVTM; CDR2 reads ANQGSEA. The CDR3 covers 12 residues. V was cut by 7 bases and J by 10 bases, with 16 bases left in between. DNA for the CDR3: TGCAGCGCAGCCTCGTTAAGGAAGGAGCTGTTTTTT. Its protein product is CSAASLRKELFF.

This chain joins TRBV10-3 and TRBJ2-6; D remains ambiguous. V lost 3 bases and J 0 bases, leaving 9 bases between the germline ends. Germline CDR1 reads ENHRY; CDR2 reads SYGVKD. This CDR3 is built from 16 residues. CDR3 protein: CAISDGTYSGANVLTF. CDR3 bases: TGTGCCATCAGTGATGGCACCTACTCTGGGGCCAACGTCCTGACTTTC.

The V and J genes are TRBV5-1 and TRBJ2-1; D might be TRBD2 (5 bases). There are 13 residues in the CDR3. Germline loops: CDR1 SGHRS, CDR2 YFSETQ. V gave up 8 bases and J gave up 7 bases, with 16 bases separating them. CDR3 DNA sequence: TGCGCCAGTAGTGATGGACCGGGGAATGAGCAGTTCTTC. It codes for CASSDGPGNEQFF.

The gene calls are TRBV7-9 and TRBJ1-4; 7 bases are shared with TRBD1. The length of the CDR3 is 15 residues. Germline V lookup: CDR1 SEHNR, CDR2 FQNEAQ (reference sequence). V was pared by 4 bases and J by 7 bases, with 9 bases of the junction left unmatched. CDR3 protein: CASSSRQGPFEKLFF. CDR3 coding DNA: TGTGCCAGCAGCTCAAGACAGGGACCTTTTGAAAAACTGTTTTTT. The whole variable domain, remainder taken from reference TRBV7-9 and TRBJ1-4, is DTGVSQNPRHKITKRGQNVTFRCDPISEHNRLYWYRQTLGQGPEFLTYFQNEAQLEKSRLLSDRFSAERPKGSFSTLEIQRTEQGDSAMYLCASSSRQGPFEKLFFGSGTQLSVL.

The CDR3 region is CASSPVTGHEQYF. In nucleotides, the CDR3 is TGTGCCAGCTCACCCGTAACAGGGCACGAGCAGTACTTC. The chain links TRBV18 to TRBJ2-7, with a possible D match to TRBD1 (6 bases). The ends were cut back, 3 bases at V and 5 bases at J, with 11 bases in the middle. Germline lookup yields CDR1 KGHSH and CDR2 LQKENI. The CDR3 consists of 13 residues. Variable domain in full (rest from reference TRBV18 and TRBJ2-7): NAGVMQNPRHLVRRRGQEARLRCSPMKGHSHVYWYRQLPEEGLKFMVYLQKENIIDESGMPKERFSAEFPKEGPSILRIQQVVRGDSAAYFCASSPVTGHEQYFGPGTRLTVT.

This chain links TRBV11-2 with TRBJ2-7; 8 bases are shared with TRBD1. This CDR3 has 14 residues. V shed 5 bases, J shed 5 bases, and the junction held 8 bases outside the gene matches. The germline CDR1 and CDR2 sequences are SGHAT and FQNNGV. CDR3 in DNA: TGTGCCAGCAGCCTAGGGGCAGGGGGCCACGAGCAGTACTTC. This encodes CASSLGAGGHEQYF.

The CDR3 sequence: CASSHRTGTYEQYF. CDR3 sequence (DNA): TGTGCCAGCAGCCACCGGACAGGGACCTACGAGCAGTACTTC. The V call is TRBV7-2, the J call TRBJ2-7; 8 bases are a match to TRBD1. The trim removed 5 bases at V and 2 bases at J, leaving 5 bases unmatched. This CDR3 spans 14 amino acids. Germline lookup yields CDR1 SGHTA and CDR2 FQGNSA.

Only one count was recorded for this clone. V and J are TRBV28 and TRBJ2-6; possible D gene TRBD1, 6 bases. V was cut by 4 bases and J by 0 bases, with 13 bases left in between. Germline CDR1 and CDR2: MDHEN and SYDVKM. CDR3 size: 17 residues. As DNA, the CDR3 is TGTGCCAGCAGTTGGACAGACGGATTCTCTGGGGCCAACGTCCTGACTTTC. Its protein product is CASSWTDGFSGANVLTF.

The chain joins TRBV9 to TRBJ2-7, with 9 bases fitting TRBD2. Losses at the gene ends were 0 bases for V and 0 bases for J; bases not matched to a gene: 13. This CDR3 is built from 19 residues. The germline CDR1 and CDR2 sequences are SGDLS and YYNGEE. The CDR3 spells CASSVGRLAGPRNSYEQYF. The CDR3 DNA follows: TGTGCCAGCAGCGTAGGTCGGCTAGCGGGACCTCGTAACTCCTACGAGCAGTACTTC.

As to this clone: One junction end disagrees with the germline gene, perhaps due to a read error. The gene calls are TRBV28 and TRBJ1-4; D not certain. Germline CDR1 reads MDHEN; CDR2 reads SYDVKM. The CDR3 loop spans 13 amino acids. In DNA, the CDR3 is TGTGCCAGCAATTTACAAACCAATGAAAAACTGTTTTTT. Translation: CASNLQTNEKLFF. Looking up the rest from reference TRBV28 and TRBJ1-4 gives the full variable domain: DVKVTQSSRYLVKRTGEKVFLECVQDMDHENMFWYRQDPGLGLRLIYFSYDVKMKEKGDIPEGYSVSREKKERFSLILESASTNQTSMYLCASNLQTNEKLFFGSGTQLSVL.

V usage is TRBV29-1 and J usage is TRBJ2-1; no clear D. The CDR3 sequence is 14 residues long. Trimming took 3 bases from V and 4 from J, leaving 13 bases between them. The germline gives CDR1 SQVTM, CDR2 ANQGSEA. The CDR3 is CSVDLALGYNEQFF. The CDR3, as DNA: TGCAGCGTTGATTTGGCTCTAGGTTACAATGAGCAGTTCTTC.

The gene calls are TRBV7-9 and TRBJ1-1, with D tentatively TRBD1 (6 bases). The ends were cut back, 1 base at V and 4 bases at J, with 10 bases in the middle. Germline CDR1 is SEHNR and CDR2 is FQNEAQ (reference sequence). The CDR3 totals 14 residues. The CDR3: CASSLVGGGTEAFF. The CDR3 DNA follows: TGTGCCAGCAGCTTAGTAGGAGGGGGCACTGAAGCTTTCTTT.

The gene calls are TRBV27 and TRBJ2-7; 11 positions match TRBD2. The J segment lost 2 bases and the V segment lost 7 bases, leaving 22 bases of the junction unmatched. CDR1 MNHEY and CDR2 SMNVEV come from the germline V gene (reference sequence). This CDR3 contains 20 residues. The CDR3 protein is CASTRFLPGLAEYTAYEQYF. In DNA form, the CDR3 reads TGTGCCAGCACCCGTTTCCTCCCGGGACTAGCGGAATATACCGCCTACGAGCAGTACTTC.

V usage is TRBV5-1 and J usage is TRBJ1-3; tentative D call: TRBD1 (6 bases). Germline V CDR1 and CDR2: SGHRS, YFSETQ. The CDR3 is made up of 16 amino acids. V gave up 5 bases and J gave up 2 bases, with 17 bases separating them. CDR3 DNA sequence: TGCGCCAGCAGTTGGGATATGGGGGCCACTGGAAACACCATATATTTT. The encoded protein is CASSWDMGATGNTIYF. Filled out from reference TRBV5-1 and TRBJ1-3, the complete variable domain reads KAGVTQTPRYLIKTRGQQVTLSCSPISGHRSVSWYQQTPGQGLQFLFEYFSETQRNKGNFPGRFSGRQFSNSRSEMNVSTLELGDSALYLCASSWDMGATGNTIYFGEGSWLTVV.

The chain couples TRBV5-4 to TRBJ1-2; D gene ambiguous. From germline, CDR1 is SGHNT and CDR2 YYREEE (reference sequence). This CDR3 spans 12 amino acids. Trimming removed 2 bases from V and 3 bases from J, with 5 bases in between. The CDR3 sequence is CASSFGDYGYTF. The CDR3 DNA is TGTGCCAGCAGCTTCGGGGACTATGGCTACACCTTC.

The rearrangement links TRBV5-4 to TRBJ2-1, with D possibly TRBD1 on 6 matching bases. The V gene's germline CDR1 is SGHNT and CDR2 YYREEE (reference sequence). V was clipped by 4 bases and J by 7 bases, with 15 bases between them. The CDR3 consists of 14 residues. The CDR3 coding sequence is TGTGCCAGCAGCCCGATCCCCAGGGGAAATGAGCAGTTCTTC. Translation: CASSPIPRGNEQFF.